A selection of T cell receptor beta chains follows, all from one sample in a study of identical twins. MiXCR, applied by TCRdb to the 5' RACE reads, yields one record per CDR3 protein. The sample consists of around 960,000 distinct CDR3 sequences, over 9% of them appearing once. The data also belong to a second study, concerning yellow fever vaccine responses in identical twins.

The sample consisted of PBMCs. These receptors all stem from a young woman in good health. Each CDR3 is given with its conserved first and last residue. D genes are given only for firm matches. Only some rows state a clone size, as once, few, many or a class for expanded clones.

v_gene: TRBV5-1
abundance: -
d_gene: TRBD2
j_gene: TRBJ2-1
CDR3aa: CASSDAGVVDEQFF
CDR3nt: TGCGCCAGCAGCGACGCGGGAGTAGTCGATGAGCAGTTCTTC

v_gene: TRBV28
abundance: -
d_gene: -
j_gene: TRBJ2-1
CDR3aa: CASRSQGFGQFF
CDR3nt: TGTGCCAGCAGATCCCAGGGGTTCGGGCAGTTCTTC

v_gene: TRBV11-2
abundance: many
d_gene: TRBD2
j_gene: TRBJ2-7
CDR3aa: CASRITSGRVYEQYF
CDR3nt: TGTGCCAGCAGGATTACTAGCGGGAGGGTCTACGAGCAGTACTTC

v_gene: TRBV29-1
abundance: many
d_gene: -
j_gene: TRBJ2-2
CDR3aa: CSVISGGKDTGELFF
CDR3nt: TGCAGCGTAATTTCGGGGGGCAAGGACACCGGGGAGCTGTTTTTT

v_gene: TRBV13
abundance: -
d_gene: -
j_gene: TRBJ2-1
CDR3aa: CASSPIQGREQFF
CDR3nt: TGTGCCAGCAGCCCAATCCAGGGACGCGAGCAGTTCTTC

v_gene: TRBV11-2
abundance: few
d_gene: -
j_gene: TRBJ2-2
CDR3aa: CASSLQGINTGELFF
CDR3nt: TGTGCCAGCAGCTTACAGGGAATTAACACCGGGGAGCTGTTTTTT

v_gene: TRBV15
abundance: few
d_gene: TRBD1
j_gene: TRBJ1-5
CDR3aa: CATSRTGEGDNQPQHF
CDR3nt: TGTGCCACCAGCAGAACAGGGGAGGGTGACAATCAGCCCCAGCATTTT

v_gene: TRBV25-1
abundance: -
d_gene: -
j_gene: TRBJ1-1
CDR3aa: CASSEPKGPGGAFF
CDR3nt: TGTGCCAGCAGTGAGCCGAAGGGCCCCGGAGGAGCTTTCTTT

v_gene: TRBV12-3/TRBV12-4
abundance: -
d_gene: -
j_gene: TRBJ2-2
CDR3aa: CASTPSGVTNTGELFF
CDR3nt: TGTGCCAGCACCCCCTCCGGGGTCACGAACACCGGGGAGCTGTTTTTT

v_gene: TRBV6-1
abundance: -
d_gene: -
j_gene: TRBJ2-1
CDR3aa: CASSEMGGGHNEQFF
CDR3nt: TGTGCCAGCAGTGAAATGGGAGGGGGCCACAATGAGCAGTTCTTC

v_gene: TRBV20-1
abundance: few
d_gene: -
j_gene: TRBJ2-5
CDR3aa: CSAPWGMQETQYF
CDR3nt: TGCAGTGCTCCCTGGGGCATGCAAGAGACCCAGTACTTC

v_gene: TRBV9
abundance: once
d_gene: -
j_gene: TRBJ2-7
CDR3aa: CASSASIQGGEQYF
CDR3nt: TGTGCCAGCAGCGCGTCAATACAGGGTGGCGAGCAGTACTTC

v_gene: TRBV7-3
abundance: many
d_gene: -
j_gene: TRBJ2-3
CDR3aa: CASSLGQSLTDTQYF
CDR3nt: TGTGCCAGCAGCTTGGGGCAGAGTCTCACAGATACGCAGTATTTT

v_gene: TRBV19
abundance: few
d_gene: TRBD2
j_gene: TRBJ2-7
CDR3aa: CATALAGVSEQYF
CDR3nt: TGTGCCACCGCACTAGCGGGAGTTAGTGAGCAGTACTTC

v_gene: TRBV20-1
abundance: few
d_gene: -
j_gene: TRBJ1-5
CDR3aa: CSARTGESGNQPQHF
CDR3nt: TGCAGTGCTCGAACTGGGGAGAGTGGCAATCAGCCCCAGCATTTT

v_gene: TRBV5-1
abundance: many
d_gene: TRBD2
j_gene: TRBJ2-1
CDR3aa: CASSSGLAGNNEQFF
CDR3nt: TGTGCCAGCAGCTCGGGACTAGCGGGGAACAATGAGCAGTTCTTC

v_gene: TRBV19
abundance: -
d_gene: TRBD1
j_gene: TRBJ1-1
CDR3aa: CASYPDRGVLNTEAFF
CDR3nt: TGTGCCAGCTACCCCGACAGGGGGGTCCTGAACACTGAAGCTTTCTTT

v_gene: TRBV20-1
abundance: few
d_gene: -
j_gene: TRBJ1-5
CDR3aa: CSARVLGEGNQPQHF
CDR3nt: TGCAGTGCTAGAGTTCTCGGGGAGGGCAATCAGCCCCAGCATTTT

v_gene: TRBV7-9
abundance: few
d_gene: -
j_gene: TRBJ1-1
CDR3aa: CASSSGAGPRAFF
CDR3nt: TGTGCCAGCAGCTCCGGAGCGGGGCCTCGAGCTTTCTTT

v_gene: TRBV20-1
abundance: -
d_gene: TRBD2
j_gene: TRBJ2-5
CDR3aa: CSASLLAGGETQYF
CDR3nt: TGCAGTGCTAGCCTACTAGCGGGGGGAGAGACCCAGTACTTC

v_gene: TRBV12-3/TRBV12-4
abundance: -
d_gene: -
j_gene: TRBJ1-1
CDR3aa: CASTPKTGLTAFF
CDR3nt: TGTGCCAGCACCCCAAAGACAGGCCTGACCGCTTTCTTT

v_gene: TRBV29-1
abundance: many
d_gene: -
j_gene: TRBJ1-5
CDR3aa: CSVSGEWDQPQHF
CDR3nt: TGCAGCGTTTCGGGGGAATGGGATCAGCCCCAGCATTTT

v_gene: TRBV10-3
abundance: -
d_gene: TRBD1
j_gene: TRBJ1-2
CDR3aa: CAISESTTGKGFNYGYTF
CDR3nt: TGTGCCATCAGTGAGTCGACGACAGGGAAAGGGTTTAACTATGGCTACACCTTC

v_gene: TRBV29-1
abundance: few
d_gene: -
j_gene: TRBJ2-3
CDR3aa: CSVVSRTNTDTQYF
CDR3nt: TGCAGCGTTGTGTCCAGGACCAACACAGATACGCAGTATTTT

v_gene: TRBV28
abundance: few
d_gene: -
j_gene: TRBJ1-3
CDR3aa: CASSPVAASGNTIYF
CDR3nt: TGTGCCAGCAGCCCCGTTGCAGCCTCTGGAAACACCATATATTTT

v_gene: TRBV2
abundance: -
d_gene: -
j_gene: TRBJ1-3
CDR3aa: CASSADSPGNTIYF
CDR3nt: TGTGCCAGCAGTGCGGACAGTCCAGGAAACACCATATATTTT

v_gene: TRBV10-3
abundance: few
d_gene: TRBD2
j_gene: TRBJ2-3
CDR3aa: CAISELAGGTISTDTQYF
CDR3nt: TGTGCCATCAGTGAGTTGGCGGGAGGGACAATCAGCACAGATACGCAGTATTTT

v_gene: TRBV25-1
abundance: -
d_gene: TRBD1
j_gene: TRBJ2-2
CDR3aa: CASRDRVAGELFF
CDR3nt: TGTGCCAGCAGGGACAGGGTCGCCGGGGAGCTGTTTTTT

v_gene: TRBV27
abundance: -
d_gene: -
j_gene: TRBJ2-3
CDR3aa: CASSSNLRPFPDTQYF
CDR3nt: TGTGCCAGCAGTTCCAATCTACGGCCCTTCCCAGATACGCAGTATTTT

v_gene: TRBV7-6
abundance: few
d_gene: -
j_gene: TRBJ1-3
CDR3aa: CASSLSRGGGASGNTIYF
CDR3nt: TGTGCCAGCAGCTTATCTAGGGGCGGCGGAGCCTCTGGAAACACCATATATTTT

v_gene: TRBV5-1
abundance: -
d_gene: -
j_gene: TRBJ2-7
CDR3aa: CASSLEGHRSYEQYF
CDR3nt: TGCGCCAGCAGCTTGGAAGGACACCGCTCCTACGAGCAGTACTTC

v_gene: TRBV3-1
abundance: few
d_gene: -
j_gene: TRBJ2-1
CDR3aa: CASSQESAGAYNEQFF
CDR3nt: TGTGCCAGCAGCCAAGAGAGCGCAGGGGCCTACAATGAGCAGTTCTTC